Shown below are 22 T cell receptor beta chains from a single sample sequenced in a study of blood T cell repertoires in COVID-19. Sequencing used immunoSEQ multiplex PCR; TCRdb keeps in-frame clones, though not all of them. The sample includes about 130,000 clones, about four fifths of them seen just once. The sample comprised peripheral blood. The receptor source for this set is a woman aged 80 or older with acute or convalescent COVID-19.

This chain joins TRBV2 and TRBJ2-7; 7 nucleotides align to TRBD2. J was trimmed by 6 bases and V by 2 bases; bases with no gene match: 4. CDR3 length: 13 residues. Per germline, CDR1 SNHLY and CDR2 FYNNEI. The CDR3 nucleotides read TGTGCCAGCAGTGAATTGAGGGAGGGCGAGCAGTACTTC. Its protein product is CASSELREGEQYF.

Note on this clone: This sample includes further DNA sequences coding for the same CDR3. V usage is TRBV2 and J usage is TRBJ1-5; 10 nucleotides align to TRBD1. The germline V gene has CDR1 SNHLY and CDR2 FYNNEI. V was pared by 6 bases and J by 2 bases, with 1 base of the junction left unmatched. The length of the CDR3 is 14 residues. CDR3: CASSGTGGNQPQHF. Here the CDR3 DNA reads TGTGCCAGCAGCGGGACAGGGGGCAATCAGCCCCAGCATTTT.

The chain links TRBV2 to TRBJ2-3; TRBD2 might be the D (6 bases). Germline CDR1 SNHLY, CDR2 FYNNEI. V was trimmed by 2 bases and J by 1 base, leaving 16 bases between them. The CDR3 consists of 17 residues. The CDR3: CASSESGVYRRTDTQYF. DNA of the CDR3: TGTGCCAGCAGTGAATCGGGGGTTTACAGGCGCACAGATACGCAGTATTTT.

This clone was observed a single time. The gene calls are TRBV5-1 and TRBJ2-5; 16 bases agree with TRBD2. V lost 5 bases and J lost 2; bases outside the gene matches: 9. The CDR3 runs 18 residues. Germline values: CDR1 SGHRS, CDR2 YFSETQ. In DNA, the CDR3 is TGCGCCAGCAGAACACCGGGACTAGCGGGGGGGCGGCAAGAGACCCAGTACTTC. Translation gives CASRTPGLAGGRQETQYF.

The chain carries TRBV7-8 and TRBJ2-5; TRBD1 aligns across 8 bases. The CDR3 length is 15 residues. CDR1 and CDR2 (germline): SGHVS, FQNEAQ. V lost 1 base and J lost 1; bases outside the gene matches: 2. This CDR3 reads CASSLVGQGQETQYF. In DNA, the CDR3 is TGTGCCAGCAGCTTAGTAGGACAGGGCCAAGAGACCCAGTACTTC.

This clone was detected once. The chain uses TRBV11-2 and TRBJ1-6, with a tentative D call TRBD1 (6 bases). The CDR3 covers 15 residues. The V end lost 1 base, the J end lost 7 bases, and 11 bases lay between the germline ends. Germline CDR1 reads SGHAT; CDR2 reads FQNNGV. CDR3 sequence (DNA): TGTGCCAGCAGCTTAGTAGGCCAGGGGAATTCACCCCTCCACTTT. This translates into CASSLVGQGNSPLHF.

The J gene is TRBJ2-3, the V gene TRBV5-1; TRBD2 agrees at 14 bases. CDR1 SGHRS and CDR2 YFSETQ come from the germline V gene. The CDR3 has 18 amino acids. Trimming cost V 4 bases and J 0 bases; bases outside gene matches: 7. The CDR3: CASSEGTSGGTSTDTQYF. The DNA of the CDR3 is TGCGCCAGCAGCGAAGGGACTAGCGGGGGTACTAGCACAGATACGCAGTATTTT.

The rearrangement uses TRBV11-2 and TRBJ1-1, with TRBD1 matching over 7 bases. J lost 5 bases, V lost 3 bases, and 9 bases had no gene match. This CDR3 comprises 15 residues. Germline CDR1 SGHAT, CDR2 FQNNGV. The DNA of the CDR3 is TGTGCCAGCAGCTTCGGGACAGACCGACGGACTGAAGCTTTCTTT. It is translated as CASSFGTDRRTEAFF.

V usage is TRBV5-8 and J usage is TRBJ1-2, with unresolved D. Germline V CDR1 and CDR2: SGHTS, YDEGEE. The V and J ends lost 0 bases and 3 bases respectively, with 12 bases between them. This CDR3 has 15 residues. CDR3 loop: CASSLVERAYYGYTF. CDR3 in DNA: TGTGCCAGCAGCTTGGTGGAGAGGGCCTACTATGGCTACACCTTC.

The CDR3 spells CASSLREGNTGELFF. The CDR3 nucleotides are TGTGCCAGCAGCTTACGAGAGGGGAACACCGGGGAGCTGTTTTTT. J is TRBJ2-2 and V is TRBV11-3; TRBD2 might be the D (5 bases). The CDR3 contains 15 residues. CDR1 is SGHNT and CDR2 is YENEEA in the germline V gene. Trimming pared 2 bases from V and 1 base from J, leaving 8 bases between.

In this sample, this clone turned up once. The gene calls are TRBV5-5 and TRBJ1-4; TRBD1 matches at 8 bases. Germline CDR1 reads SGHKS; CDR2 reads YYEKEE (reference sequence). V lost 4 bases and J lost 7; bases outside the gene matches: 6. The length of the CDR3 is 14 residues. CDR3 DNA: TGTGCCAGCAGCCCACAGGGGGATGTTGAAAAACTGTTTTTT. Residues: CASSPQGDVEKLFF. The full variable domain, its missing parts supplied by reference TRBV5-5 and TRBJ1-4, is DAGVTQSPTHLIKTRGQQVTLRCSPISGHKSVSWYQQVLGQGPQFIFQYYEKEERGRGNFPDRFSARQFPNYSSELNVNALLLGDSALYLCASSPQGDVEKLFFGSGTQLSVL.

The CDR3, as DNA: TGTGCCACCATAGTAGGAGCGGATACGCAGTATTTT. Its protein is CATIVGADTQYF. The chain has TRBV2 and TRBJ2-3, with no clear D. V lost 10 bases and J lost 6, with 14 bases in between. The CDR3 is 12 amino acids. Germline values: CDR1 SNHLY, CDR2 FYNNEI.

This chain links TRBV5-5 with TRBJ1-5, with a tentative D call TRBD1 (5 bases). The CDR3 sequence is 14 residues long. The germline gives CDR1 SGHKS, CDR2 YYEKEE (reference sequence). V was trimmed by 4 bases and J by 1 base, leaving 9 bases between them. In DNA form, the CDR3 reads TGTGCCAGCAGCATGACAGAAAGCAATCAGCCCCAGCATTTT. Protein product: CASSMTESNQPQHF.

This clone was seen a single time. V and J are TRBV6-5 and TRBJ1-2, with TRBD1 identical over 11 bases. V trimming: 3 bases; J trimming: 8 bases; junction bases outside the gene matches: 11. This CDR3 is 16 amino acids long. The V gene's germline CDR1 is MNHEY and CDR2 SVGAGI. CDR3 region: CASSYGRGQGAGGYTF. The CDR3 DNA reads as TGTGCCAGCAGTTATGGTCGAGGACAGGGGGCTGGGGGCTACACCTTC.

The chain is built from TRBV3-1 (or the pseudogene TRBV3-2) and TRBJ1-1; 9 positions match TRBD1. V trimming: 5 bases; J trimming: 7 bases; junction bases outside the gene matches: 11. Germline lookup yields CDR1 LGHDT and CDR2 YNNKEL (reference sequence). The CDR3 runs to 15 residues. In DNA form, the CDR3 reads TGTGCCAGCAGCTTTCCCGGGACAGGGTTTGTTGAAGCTTTCTTT. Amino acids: CASSFPGTGFVEAFF.

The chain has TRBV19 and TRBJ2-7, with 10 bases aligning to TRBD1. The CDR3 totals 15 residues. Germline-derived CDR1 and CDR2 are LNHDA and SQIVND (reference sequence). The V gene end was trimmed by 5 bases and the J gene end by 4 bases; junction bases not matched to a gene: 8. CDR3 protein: CASSLRDRGLYEQYF. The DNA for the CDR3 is TGTGCCAGTAGTCTCCGGGACAGGGGTTTATACGAGCAGTACTTC. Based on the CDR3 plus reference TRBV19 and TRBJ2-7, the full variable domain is DGGITQSPKYLFRKEGQNVTLSCEQNLNHDAMYWYRQDPGQGLRLIYYSQIVNDFQKGDIAEGYSVSREKKESFPLTVTSAQKNPTAFYLCASSLRDRGLYEQYFGPGTRLTVT.

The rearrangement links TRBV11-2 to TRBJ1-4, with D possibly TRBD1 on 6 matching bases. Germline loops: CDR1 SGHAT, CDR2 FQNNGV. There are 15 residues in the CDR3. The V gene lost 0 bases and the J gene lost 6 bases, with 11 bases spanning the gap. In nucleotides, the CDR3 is TGTGCCAGCAGCTTAGATTCGACAGGCCATGAAAAACTGTTTTTT. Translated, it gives CASSLDSTGHEKLFF.

CDR3 sequence reads: CSVRREGNAKLFF. Here the CDR3 DNA reads TGCAGCGTCCGCCGGGAGGGGAACGCAAAACTGTTTTTT. The J gene is TRBJ1-4, the V gene TRBV29-1, with D possibly being TRBD1 (5 bases). V dropped 6 bases and J dropped 10 bases, with 18 bases sitting between them. The CDR3 has 13 residues. Germline values: CDR1 SQVTM, CDR2 ANQGSEA.

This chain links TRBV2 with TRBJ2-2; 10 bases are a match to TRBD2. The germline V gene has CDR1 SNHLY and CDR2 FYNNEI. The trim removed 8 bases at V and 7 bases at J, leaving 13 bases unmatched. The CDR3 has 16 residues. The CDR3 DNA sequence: TGTGCCAGCCGGGGACCGGGACTAGCGATTATCGGGGAGCTGTTTTTT. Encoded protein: CASRGPGLAIIGELFF.

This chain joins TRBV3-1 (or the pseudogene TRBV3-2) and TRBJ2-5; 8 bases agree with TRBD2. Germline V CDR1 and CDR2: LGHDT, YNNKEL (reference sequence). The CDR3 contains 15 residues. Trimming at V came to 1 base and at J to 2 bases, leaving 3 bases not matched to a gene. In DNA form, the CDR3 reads TGTGCCAGCAGCCAAGTTACGGGGGGGCAAGAGACCCAGTACTTC. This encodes CASSQVTGGQETQYF.

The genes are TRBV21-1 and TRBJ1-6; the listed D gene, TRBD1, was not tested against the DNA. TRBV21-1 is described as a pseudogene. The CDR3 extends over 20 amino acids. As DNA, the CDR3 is TGTGCCAGCAGCCCACAGGAACAGCGCTGGACAGGCCCCTCGCTATCACCCCTCCACTTT. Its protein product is CASSPQEQRWTGPSLSPLHF.

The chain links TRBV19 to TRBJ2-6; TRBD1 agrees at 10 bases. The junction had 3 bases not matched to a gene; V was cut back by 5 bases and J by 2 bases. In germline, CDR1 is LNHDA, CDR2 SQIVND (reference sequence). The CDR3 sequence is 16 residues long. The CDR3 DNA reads TGTGCCAGTAGTCGACAGGGGGCGACTGGGGCCAACGTCCTGACTTTC. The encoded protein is CASSRQGATGANVLTF.